This record looks at one T cell receptor (beta chain) sequence and its context. This clone's antigen is unknown. No much larger clone exists at a distance of one base, and base qualities are not known. TCRbeta CDR3 regions were sequenced with the immunoSEQ Assay. After extraction, genomic DNA underwent amplification by bias-controlled multiplex PCR, followed by high-throughput sequencing. In the paper's pipeline: To quantify the absolute abundance of every unique TCRbeta CDR3 region, sequences were collapsed and filtered. Usable DNA was measured by amplifying reference genes present in all nucleated cells, and TCRbeta template counts were normalized to that usable DNA to estimate T cell fraction. Repertoire TCRs were annotated as SARS-CoV-2-specific when V gene, CDR3 amino acid sequence and J gene were exactly matched to a known reactive TCR set. The reference SARS-CoV-2 TCR set came from MIRA and was filtered for enrichment in COVID-19-positive ImmuneCODE repertoires, removing public or cross-reactive TCRs. Using the MIRA antigens, annotated TCRs were further analysed by specific ORF or by position within an ORF. Breadth was defined as the number of annotated unique rearrangements divided by the total number of unique productive rearrangements, and depth was defined as the summed frequency of the annotated unique rearrangements. Two-sided Wilcoxon rank-sum tests were used to compare TCR breadth between groups. TCRdb's version of the immuneACCESS table is confined to in-frame rearrangements and falls short of the full clone set. An unresolved V gene accounts for under half of the shortfall where checked; the remainder is of unknown origin. Clone size and V and J calls were adopted from that table, with D and trimming inferred from the DNA. Recorded for this sample are 300,000 to 400,000 clones; 90% to 95% of them occurred a single time. The ten largest make up under 4% of the sample.

This sample is drawn from a study of Ad26.COV2.S vaccination and SARS-CoV-2 variants (dated by TCRdb to the early 2020s). About the investigation overall: The specificity and breadth of SARS-CoV-2-reactive T cell receptors after Ad26.COV2.S vaccination were assessed by TCRbeta repertoire sequencing. A total of roughly 30 samples were included in the TCR-sequenced set, comprising roughly 20 Ad26.COV2.S vaccine recipients, 5 placebo recipients and 8 SARS-CoV-2 convalescent individuals.

The time point label corresponds to: individuals recovered from natural SARS-CoV-2 infection. Results the study describes overall, beyond this receptor: Higher spike-specific TCR breadth was observed in Ad26.COV2.S recipients than in placebo recipients (P = 0.0014). Vaccine and placebo recipients had comparable non-spike TCR breadth, which fits with the vaccine containing only spike. After vaccination, substantial breadth of spike-specific CD8+ and CD4+ T cell responses was reported. According to the authors, total T cell responses may have been underestimated by the TCR breadth and depth analyses.

CDR1 LNHDA and CDR2 SQIVND were looked up in the germline V gene (reference sequence). Trimming costs V 6 bases and J 0 bases, and their ends lie 6 bases apart. The CDR3 runs 13 residues from the cysteine to the phenylalanine. Of all the DNA, just the CDR3 is kept, 39 bases in frame from base 1. The TCR sequence derives from a human donor who had recovered from COVID-19. In this chain, TRBV19 is recombined with TRBJ1-3, with the identity of the D gene unclear. The source material was peripheral blood, sampled after recovery from COVID-19. The CDR3 sequence is CASRASSGNTIYF. The nucleotide sequence is TGTGCCAGTAGGGCGAGCTCTGGAAACACCATATATTTT.